The clone carrying this T cell receptor (beta chain) was picked up many times. No antigen is known for it. This record belongs to a study of T cells after yellow fever vaccination. Germline V gives CDR1 SGHTA, CDR2 FQGNSA. Trimming pared 5 bases from V and 10 bases from J, leaving 18 bases between. This CDR3 is 14 amino acids long. TCR cDNA was made by 5'RACE template switching, adding a universal primer site and UMIs. TCRdb re-derived calls from the 5' RACE reads in MiXCR, one entry per CDR3 protein. Among 250,000 or so distinct CDR3 sequences listed, more than 3.5% were seen once. Study findings and constraints: Reappearance after the booster was seen for most primary-vaccination clones, at 95% to 97% CD4 and 85% to 90% CD8. Abundant contaminating clonotypes from the bulk population could appear in FACS-sorted repertoires. Across the CD4 and CD8 compartments, a small share of clonotypes was present in both.

The rearrangement uses TRBV7-2 and TRBJ2-1, with D unclear. This TCR was sampled from a young man who received the YFV17D yellow fever vaccine. Specimen: PBMCs, collected 15 days after the yellow fever booster vaccination. CDR3 amino acids: CASSTANTAREQFF. The DNA for the CDR3 is TGTGCCAGCAGCACAGCAAACACAGCTAGGGAGCAGTTCTTC.